This T cell receptor beta chain stems from a study of memory CD4+ T cells and cytomegalovirus serostatus. Study background: This sample comes from healthy Belgian adults, about nine CMV seropositive, 24 seronegative.

Single viable CD3+CD4+CD8-CD45RO+ cells were sorted as the memory CD4+ T cells. Positive selection with CD4 microbeads enriched total CD4+ T cells. Only in-frame clones appear in the TCRdb table, and some are missing; sequencing was by immunoSEQ multiplex PCR. The data hold tens of thousands of clones, with 65% to 80% observed a single time. Germline loops: CDR1 LNHDA, CDR2 SQIVND (reference sequence). The CDR3 length is 16 residues. Trimming pared 5 bases from V and 3 bases from J, leaving 17 bases between. Input material: memory CD4+ T cells from blood. The sequence was collected from an adult in good health and CMV-seronegative. The chain carries TRBV19 and TRBJ1-5, with a tentative D call TRBD1 (6 bases). The CDR3 DNA reads TGTGCCAGTAGTTGGGGGACAAGTCGGTCCAATCAGCCCCAGCATTTT. Protein product: CASSWGTSRSNQPQHF.